The clone carrying this T cell receptor beta chain was seen a few times. The antigen remains undetermined. The data are from a study of beta chain features in type 1 diabetes. Study summary: Comparable age, gender and cell yields were observed in patients relative to healthy donors.

The CDR3 runs to 14 residues. Germline V gene sequence: CDR1 MNHEY, CDR2 SVGAGI. V lost 7 bases, J lost 0 bases, and 13 bases lay in between. The sequenced template was cDNA made from the entire isolated RNA. TCRdb's copy holds only in-frame clones and misses some; the assay was immunoSEQ multiplex PCR. The sample has some 370,000 clones, roughly a tenth seen once; the top ten hold about 0.64%. Study results and caveats: Resolution of whether HLA type affects TCRB rearrangement was not achieved here. Moderately but significantly shorter TCRB CDR3s were found in Type 1 diabetes patients in all four CD4+ subsets. In comparison with healthy donors, patients had naive, central memory and Treg TCRB repertoires that appeared more similar. Cells that show high TCR expression could be over-represented by cDNA sequencing.

This TCR derives from a man aged 30 to 39 with type 1 diabetes. The sample consisted of central memory CD4+ T cells from blood. The chain has TRBV6-5 and TRBJ2-7; D possibly corresponds to TRBD2 (5 bases). CDR3 coding DNA: TGTGCCAGCACCCCGGACGGGAACTCCTACGAGCAGTACTTC. Translating it yields CASTPDGNSYEQYF.